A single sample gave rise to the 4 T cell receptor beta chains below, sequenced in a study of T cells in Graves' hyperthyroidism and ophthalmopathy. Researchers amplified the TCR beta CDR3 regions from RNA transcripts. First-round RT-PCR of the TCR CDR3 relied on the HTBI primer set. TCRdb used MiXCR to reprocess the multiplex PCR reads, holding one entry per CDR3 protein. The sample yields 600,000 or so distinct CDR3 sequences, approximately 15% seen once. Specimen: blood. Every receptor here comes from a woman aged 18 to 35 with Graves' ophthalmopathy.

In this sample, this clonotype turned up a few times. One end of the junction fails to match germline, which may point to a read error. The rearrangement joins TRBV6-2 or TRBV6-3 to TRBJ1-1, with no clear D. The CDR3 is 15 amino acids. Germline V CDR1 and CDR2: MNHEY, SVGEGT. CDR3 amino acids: CASTTGQRGSTEALF. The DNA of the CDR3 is TGTGCCAGCACCACTGGGCAGCGAGGGAGCACTGAAGCTCTCTTT.

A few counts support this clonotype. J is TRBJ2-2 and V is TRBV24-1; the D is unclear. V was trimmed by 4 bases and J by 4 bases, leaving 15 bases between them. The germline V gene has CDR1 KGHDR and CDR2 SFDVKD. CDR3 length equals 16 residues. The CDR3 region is CATSDAFPVPTGELFF. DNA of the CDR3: TGTGCCACCAGTGACGCTTTTCCCGTCCCCACCGGGGAGCTGTTTTTT.

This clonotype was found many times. CDR3 coding DNA: TGTGCCAGCAGGATGGGGTACGAGCAGTACTTC. Translating gives CASRMGYEQYF. The chain joins TRBV27 to TRBJ2-7; D not resolved. There are 11 residues in the CDR3. From germline, CDR1 is MNHEY and CDR2 SMNVEV (reference sequence). The V gene lost 6 bases and the J gene lost 4 bases, with 7 bases spanning the gap.

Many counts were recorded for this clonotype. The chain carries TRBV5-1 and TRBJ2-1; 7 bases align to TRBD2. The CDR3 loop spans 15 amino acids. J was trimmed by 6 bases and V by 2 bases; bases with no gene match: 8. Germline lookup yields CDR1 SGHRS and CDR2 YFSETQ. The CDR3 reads CASSLWTSRGNEQFF. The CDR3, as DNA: TGCGCCAGCAGCTTATGGACTAGTCGAGGCAATGAGCAGTTCTTC.